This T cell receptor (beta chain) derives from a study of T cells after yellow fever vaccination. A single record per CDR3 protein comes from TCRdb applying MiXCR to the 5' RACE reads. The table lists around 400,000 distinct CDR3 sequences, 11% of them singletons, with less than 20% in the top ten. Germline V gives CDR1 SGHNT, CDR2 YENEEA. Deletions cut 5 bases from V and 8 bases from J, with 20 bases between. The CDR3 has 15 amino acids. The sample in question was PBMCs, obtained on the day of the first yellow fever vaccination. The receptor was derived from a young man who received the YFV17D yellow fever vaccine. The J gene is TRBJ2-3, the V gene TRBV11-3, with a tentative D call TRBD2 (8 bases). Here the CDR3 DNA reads TGTGCCAGCAGCCGGGACCGGGACAGCGGGGGTACGCAGTATTTT. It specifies CASSRDRDSGGTQYF.